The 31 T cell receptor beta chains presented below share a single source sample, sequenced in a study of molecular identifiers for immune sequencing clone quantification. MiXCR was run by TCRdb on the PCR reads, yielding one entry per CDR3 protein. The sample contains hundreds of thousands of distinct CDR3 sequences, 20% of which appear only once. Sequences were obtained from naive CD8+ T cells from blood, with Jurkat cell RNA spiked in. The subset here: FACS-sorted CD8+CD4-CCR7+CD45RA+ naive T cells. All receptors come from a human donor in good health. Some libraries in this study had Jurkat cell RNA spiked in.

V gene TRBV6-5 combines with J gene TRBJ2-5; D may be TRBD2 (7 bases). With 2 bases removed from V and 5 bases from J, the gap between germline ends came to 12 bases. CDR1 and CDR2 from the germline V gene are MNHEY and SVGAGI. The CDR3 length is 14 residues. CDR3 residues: CASSYRKGGETQYF. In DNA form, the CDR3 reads TGTGCCAGCAGTTACCGCAAGGGGGGGGAGACCCAGTACTTC.

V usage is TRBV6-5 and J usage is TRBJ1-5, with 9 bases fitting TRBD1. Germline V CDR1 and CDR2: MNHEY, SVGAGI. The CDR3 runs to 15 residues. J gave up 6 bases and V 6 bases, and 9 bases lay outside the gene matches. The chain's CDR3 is CASSSGGQGSQPQHF. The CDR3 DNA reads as TGTGCCAGCAGCAGCGGGGGACAGGGATCTCAGCCCCAGCATTTT.

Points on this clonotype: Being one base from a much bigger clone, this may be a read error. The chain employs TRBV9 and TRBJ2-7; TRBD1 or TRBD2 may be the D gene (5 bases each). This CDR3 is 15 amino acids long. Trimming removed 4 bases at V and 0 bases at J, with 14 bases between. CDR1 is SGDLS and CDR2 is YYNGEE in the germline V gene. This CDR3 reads CASSTRDGFSYEQYF. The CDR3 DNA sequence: TGTGCCAGCAGCACTCGGGACGGGTTCTCCTACGAGCAGTACTTC.

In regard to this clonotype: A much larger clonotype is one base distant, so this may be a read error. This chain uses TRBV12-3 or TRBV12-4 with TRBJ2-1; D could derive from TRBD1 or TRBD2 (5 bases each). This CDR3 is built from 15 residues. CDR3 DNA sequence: TGTGCCAGCGGTTTGGGACCGATACCCGACAATGAGCAGTTCTTC. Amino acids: CASGLGPIPDNEQFF.

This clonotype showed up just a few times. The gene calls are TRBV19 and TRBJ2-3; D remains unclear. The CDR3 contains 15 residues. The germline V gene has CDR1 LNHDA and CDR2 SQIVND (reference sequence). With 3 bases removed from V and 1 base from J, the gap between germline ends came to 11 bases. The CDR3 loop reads CASSIAPDRTDTQYF. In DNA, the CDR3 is TGTGCCAGTAGTATCGCCCCAGACCGCACAGATACGCAGTATTTT.

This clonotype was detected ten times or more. As DNA, the CDR3 is TGTGCCAGCAGTCAAGGGAAGGTGACCGGGGAGCTGTTTTTT. This gives the protein CASSQGKVTGELFF. This chain uses TRBV28 with TRBJ2-2; D ambiguous. The CDR3 loop spans 14 amino acids. The V and J ends lost 5 bases and 5 bases respectively, with 12 bases between them. Germline loops: CDR1 MDHEN, CDR2 SYDVKM. The full variable domain, rest sourced from reference TRBV28 and TRBJ2-2, is DVKVTQSSRYLVKRTGEKVFLECVQDMDHENMFWYRQDPGLGLRLIYFSYDVKMKEKGDIPEGYSVSREKKERFSLILESASTNQTSMYLCASSQGKVTGELFFGEGSRLTVL.

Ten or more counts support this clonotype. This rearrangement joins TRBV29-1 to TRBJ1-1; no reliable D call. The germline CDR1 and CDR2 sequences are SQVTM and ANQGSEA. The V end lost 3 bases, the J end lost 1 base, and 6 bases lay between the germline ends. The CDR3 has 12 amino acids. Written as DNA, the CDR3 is TGCAGCGTTGATGTGGGGAACACTGAAGCTTTCTTT. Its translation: CSVDVGNTEAFF.

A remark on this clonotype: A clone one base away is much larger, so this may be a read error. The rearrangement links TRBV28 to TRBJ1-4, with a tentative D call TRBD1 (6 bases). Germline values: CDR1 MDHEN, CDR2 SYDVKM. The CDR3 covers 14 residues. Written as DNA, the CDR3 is TGTGCCAGCAGTTTCGGACAGTGGAATGGAAAACTGTTTTTT. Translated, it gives CASSFGQWNGKLFF.

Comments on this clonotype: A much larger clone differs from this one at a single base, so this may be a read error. The CDR3 reads CASSLGFDREEAQYF. The DNA for the CDR3 is TGTGCCAGCAGCTTGGGGTTTGACAGGGAAGAGGCCCAGTACTTC. The genes are TRBV5-3 and TRBJ2-5, with 7 bases aligning to TRBD1. Being an ORF, TRBV5-3 has a function that is uncertain. There are 15 residues in the CDR3.

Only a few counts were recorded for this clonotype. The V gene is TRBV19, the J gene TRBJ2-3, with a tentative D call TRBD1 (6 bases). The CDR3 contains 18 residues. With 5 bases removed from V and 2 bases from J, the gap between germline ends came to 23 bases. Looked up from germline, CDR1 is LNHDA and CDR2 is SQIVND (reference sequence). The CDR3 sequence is CASSFTGTNNLPTDTQYF. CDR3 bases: TGTGCCAGTAGTTTCACCGGGACAAATAACCTCCCCACAGATACGCAGTATTTT.

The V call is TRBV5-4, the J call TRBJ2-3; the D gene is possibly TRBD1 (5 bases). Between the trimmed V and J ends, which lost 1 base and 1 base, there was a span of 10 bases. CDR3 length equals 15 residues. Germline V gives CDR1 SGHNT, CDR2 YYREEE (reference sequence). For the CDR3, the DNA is TGTGCCAGCAGCTTGTTCCAGGGTCGCACAGATACGCAGTATTTT. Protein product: CASSLFQGRTDTQYF.

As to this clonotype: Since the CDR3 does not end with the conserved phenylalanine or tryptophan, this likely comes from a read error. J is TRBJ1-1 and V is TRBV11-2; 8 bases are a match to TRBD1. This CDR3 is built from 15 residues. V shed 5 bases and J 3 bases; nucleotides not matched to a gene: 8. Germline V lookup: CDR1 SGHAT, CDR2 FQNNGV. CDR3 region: CASSQTGGRDTEAFS. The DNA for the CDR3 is TGTGCCAGCAGCCAAACAGGGGGAAGGGACACTGAAGCTTTCTCT.

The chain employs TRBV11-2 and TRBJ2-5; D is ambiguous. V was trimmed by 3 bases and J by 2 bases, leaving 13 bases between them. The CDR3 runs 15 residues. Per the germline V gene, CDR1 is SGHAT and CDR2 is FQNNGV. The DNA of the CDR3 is TGTGCCAGCAGCTTTTTTGTGGGGTTTCAAGAGACCCAGTACTTC. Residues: CASSFFVGFQETQYF.

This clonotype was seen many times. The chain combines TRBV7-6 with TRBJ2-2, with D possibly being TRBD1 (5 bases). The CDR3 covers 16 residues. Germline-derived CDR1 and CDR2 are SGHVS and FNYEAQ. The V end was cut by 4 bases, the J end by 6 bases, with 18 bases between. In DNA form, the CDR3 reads TGTGCCAGCAGCTCGTCAATCCCCAGGGTACCCGGGGAGCTGTTTTTT. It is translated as CASSSSIPRVPGELFF.

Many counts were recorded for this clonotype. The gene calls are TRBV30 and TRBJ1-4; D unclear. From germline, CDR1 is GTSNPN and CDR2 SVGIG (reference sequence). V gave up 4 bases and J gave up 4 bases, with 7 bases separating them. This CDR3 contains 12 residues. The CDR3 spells CAWNLVNEKLFF. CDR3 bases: TGTGCCTGGAATCTGGTTAATGAAAAACTGTTTTTT.

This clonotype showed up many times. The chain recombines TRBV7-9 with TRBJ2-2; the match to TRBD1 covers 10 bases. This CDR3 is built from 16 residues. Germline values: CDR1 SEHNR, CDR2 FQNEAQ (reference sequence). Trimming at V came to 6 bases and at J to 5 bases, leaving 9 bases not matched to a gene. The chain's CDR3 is CASSAAGTGETGELFF. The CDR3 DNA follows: TGTGCCAGCAGTGCAGCAGGGACAGGGGAGACCGGGGAGCTGTTTTTT.

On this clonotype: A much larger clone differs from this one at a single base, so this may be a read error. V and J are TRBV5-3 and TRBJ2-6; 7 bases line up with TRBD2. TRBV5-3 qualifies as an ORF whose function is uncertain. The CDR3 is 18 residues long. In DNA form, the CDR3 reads TGTGTCAGCAGCTTGTGGGACTACCCTGACTCTGGGGCCAACGTCCTGACTTTC. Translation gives CVSSLWDYPDSGANVLTF.

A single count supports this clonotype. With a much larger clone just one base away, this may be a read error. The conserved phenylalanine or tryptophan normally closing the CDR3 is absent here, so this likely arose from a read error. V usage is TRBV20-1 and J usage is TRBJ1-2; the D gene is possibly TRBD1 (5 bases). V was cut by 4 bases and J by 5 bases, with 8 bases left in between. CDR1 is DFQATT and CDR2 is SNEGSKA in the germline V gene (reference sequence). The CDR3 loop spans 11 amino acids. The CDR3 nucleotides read TGCAGTGCTATTGACAGTTATGGCTACACCCTC. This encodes CSAIDSYGYTL.

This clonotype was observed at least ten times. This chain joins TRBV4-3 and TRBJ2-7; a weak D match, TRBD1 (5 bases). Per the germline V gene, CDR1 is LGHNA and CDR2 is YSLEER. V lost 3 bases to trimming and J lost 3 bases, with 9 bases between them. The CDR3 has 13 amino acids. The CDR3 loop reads CASSQSTGYEQYF. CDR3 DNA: TGCGCCAGCAGCCAGTCTACAGGCTACGAGCAGTACTTC.

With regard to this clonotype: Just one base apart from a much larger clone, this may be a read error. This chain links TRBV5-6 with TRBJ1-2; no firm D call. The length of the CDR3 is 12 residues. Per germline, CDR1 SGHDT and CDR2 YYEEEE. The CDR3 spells CTSSSAGHGYTF. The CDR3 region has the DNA TGTACCAGCAGTTCGGCGGGCCATGGCTACACCTTC. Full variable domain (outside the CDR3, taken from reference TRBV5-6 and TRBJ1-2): DAGVTQSPTHLIKTRGQQVTLRCSPKSGHDTVSWYQQALGQGPQFIFQYYEEEERQRGNFPDRFSGHQFPNYSSELNVNALLLGDSALYLCTSSSAGHGYTFGSGTRLTVV.

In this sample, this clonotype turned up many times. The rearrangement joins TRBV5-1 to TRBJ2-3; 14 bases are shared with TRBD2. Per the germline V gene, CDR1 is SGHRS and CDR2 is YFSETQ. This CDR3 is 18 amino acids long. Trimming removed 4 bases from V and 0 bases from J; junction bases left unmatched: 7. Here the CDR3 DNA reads TGCGCCAGCAGCGCAGGGACTAGCGGGGGACCTAGCACAGATACGCAGTATTTT. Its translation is CASSAGTSGGPSTDTQYF.

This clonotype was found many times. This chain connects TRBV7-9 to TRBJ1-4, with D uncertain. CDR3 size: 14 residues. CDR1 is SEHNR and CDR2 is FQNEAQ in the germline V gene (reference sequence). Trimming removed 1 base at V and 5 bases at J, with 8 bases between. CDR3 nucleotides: TGTGCCAGCAGCTTAGATCCCTTAAATGAAAAACTGTTTTTT. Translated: CASSLDPLNEKLFF. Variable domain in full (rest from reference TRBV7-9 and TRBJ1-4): DTGVSQNPRHKITKRGQNVTFRCDPISEHNRLYWYRQTLGQGPEFLTYFQNEAQLEKSRLLSDRFSAERPKGSFSTLEIQRTEQGDSAMYLCASSLDPLNEKLFFGSGTQLSVL.

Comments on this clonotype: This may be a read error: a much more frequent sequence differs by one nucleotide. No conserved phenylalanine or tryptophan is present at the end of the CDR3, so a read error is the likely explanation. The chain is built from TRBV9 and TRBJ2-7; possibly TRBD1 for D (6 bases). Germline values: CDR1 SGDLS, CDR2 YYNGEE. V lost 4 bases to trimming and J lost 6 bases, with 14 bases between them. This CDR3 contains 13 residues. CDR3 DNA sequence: TGTGCCAGCAGCACAAACAGGGAAACCGAGCAGTACTCC. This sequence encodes CASSTNRETEQYS.

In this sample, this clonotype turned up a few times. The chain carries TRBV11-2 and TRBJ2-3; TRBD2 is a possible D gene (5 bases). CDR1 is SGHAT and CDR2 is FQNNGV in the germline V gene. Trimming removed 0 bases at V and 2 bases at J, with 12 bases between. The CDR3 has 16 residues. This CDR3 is CASSLDRGVFTDTQYF. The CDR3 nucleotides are TGTGCCAGCAGCTTAGATCGGGGAGTTTTCACAGATACGCAGTATTTT.

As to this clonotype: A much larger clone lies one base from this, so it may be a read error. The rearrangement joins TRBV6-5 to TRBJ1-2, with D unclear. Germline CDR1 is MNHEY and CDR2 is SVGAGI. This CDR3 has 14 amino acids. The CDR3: CASSYSGLNCGYTF. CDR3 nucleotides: TGTGCCAGCAGTTACTCAGGACTTAACTGTGGCTACACCTTC.

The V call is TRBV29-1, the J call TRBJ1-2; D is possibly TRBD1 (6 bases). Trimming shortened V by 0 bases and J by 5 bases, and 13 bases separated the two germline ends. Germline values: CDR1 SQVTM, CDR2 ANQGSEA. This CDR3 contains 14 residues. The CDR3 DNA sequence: TGCAGCGTTGAAGATCTATCAGGGGCTTATGGCTACACCTTC. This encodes CSVEDLSGAYGYTF. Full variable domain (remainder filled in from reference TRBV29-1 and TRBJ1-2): SAVISQKPSRDICQRGTSLTIQCQVDSQVTMMFWYRQQPGQSLTLIATANQGSEATYESGFVIDKFPISRPNLTFSTLTVSNMSPEDSSIYLCSVEDLSGAYGYTFGSGTRLTVV.

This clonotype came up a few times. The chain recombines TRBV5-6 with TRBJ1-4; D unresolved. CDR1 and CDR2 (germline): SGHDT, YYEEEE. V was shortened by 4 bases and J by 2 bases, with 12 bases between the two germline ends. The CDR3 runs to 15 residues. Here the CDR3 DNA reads TGTGCCAGCAGCCCCGATGGTTCGACTAATGAAAAACTGTTTTTT. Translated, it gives CASSPDGSTNEKLFF.

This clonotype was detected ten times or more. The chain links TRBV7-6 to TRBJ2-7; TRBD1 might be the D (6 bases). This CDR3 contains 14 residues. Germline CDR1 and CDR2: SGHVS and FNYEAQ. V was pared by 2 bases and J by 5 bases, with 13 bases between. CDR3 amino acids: CASSLTSTGHEQYF. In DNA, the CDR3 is TGTGCCAGCAGCTTAACGTCAACAGGGCACGAGCAGTACTTC.

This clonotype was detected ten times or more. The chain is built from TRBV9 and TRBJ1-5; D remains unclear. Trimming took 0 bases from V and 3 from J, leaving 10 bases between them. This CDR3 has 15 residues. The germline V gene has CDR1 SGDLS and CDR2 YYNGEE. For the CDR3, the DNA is TGTGCCAGCAGCGTAGGAGGGTTTGACAATCAGCCCCAGCATTTT. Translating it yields CASSVGGFDNQPQHF.

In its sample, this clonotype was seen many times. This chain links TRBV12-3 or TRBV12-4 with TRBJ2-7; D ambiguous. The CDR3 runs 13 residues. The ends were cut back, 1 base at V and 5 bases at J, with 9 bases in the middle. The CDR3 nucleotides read TGTGCCAGCAGTTTAGGGGGTTCCCACGAGCAGTACTTC. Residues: CASSLGGSHEQYF.

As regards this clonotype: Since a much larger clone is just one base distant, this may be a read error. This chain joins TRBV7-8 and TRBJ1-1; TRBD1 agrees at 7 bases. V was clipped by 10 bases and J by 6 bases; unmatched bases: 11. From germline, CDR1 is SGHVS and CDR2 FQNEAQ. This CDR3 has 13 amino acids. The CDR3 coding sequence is TGTGCCAACAGTCCTACAGGGGTCCCTGAAGCTTTCTTT. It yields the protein CANSPTGVPEAFF.